These 27 T cell receptor beta chains share one sample of origin, sequenced in a study of T-cell memory formation after mild COVID-19 (dated by TCRdb to the early 2020s). Library creation used 5' RACE. Sequencer: Illumina NovaSeq 6000. Starting from the raw public reads, TCRdb applied fastp trimming at Q25, assembled clones with MiXCR and retained in-frame beta chains. Identical CDR3 protein sequences are pooled into one entry, listed with their most common genes and DNA. The sample contains some 190,000 distinct CDR3 sequences, approximately 16% of them found a single time. The top ten constitute 2.4% of the sample. Source material: PBMCs or a T cell subset sorted from them (not recorded which). Receptors originate from an adult woman who had mild COVID-19 (a few samples of this study predate the infection). The sample titles of this study are shuffled in the database, so cell type and time point are left out; the donor was told from shared clones.

This clonotype was seen only a few times. This chain links TRBV12-3 or TRBV12-4 with TRBJ2-1; 10 bases are shared with TRBD2. CDR3 size: 15 residues. J lost 4 bases, V lost 6 bases, and 6 bases had no gene match. The CDR3 region is CASSRAGGSYNEQFF. In DNA form, the CDR3 reads TGTGCCAGCAGCCGAGCGGGGGGGTCGTACAATGAGCAGTTCTTC.

The chain carries TRBV5-1 and TRBJ2-3, with 12 bases that match TRBD1. J lost 5 bases, V lost 4 bases, and 5 bases had no gene match. The CDR3 extends over 15 amino acids. CDR1 is SGHRS, CDR2 YFSETQ, per germline. The CDR3 DNA sequence: TGCGCCAGCAGCGGGGGACAGGGGGCCGGAGATACGCAGTATTTT. Translating gives CASSGGQGAGDTQYF.

The chain has TRBV2 and TRBJ1-3; D not resolved. The germline V and J ends were trimmed by 7 bases and 0 bases, with 13 bases remaining between them. Germline V gene lookup returns CDR1 SNHLY and CDR2 FYNNEI. This CDR3 is 15 amino acids long. CDR3 sequence reads: CASIGTGRSGNTIYF. CDR3 bases: TGTGCCAGCATCGGTACCGGGCGCTCTGGAAACACCATATATTTT.

This clonotype was counted between two and nine times. The chain links TRBV6-6 to TRBJ1-4; TRBD1 is a possible D gene (6 bases). The germline CDR1 and CDR2 sequences are MNHNY and SVGAGI (reference sequence). V lost 0 bases to trimming and J lost 5 bases, with 19 bases between them. The CDR3 loop spans 18 amino acids. DNA for the CDR3: TGTGCCAGCAGTTACTCGAAGGGCCAGGGGAGGGGAAATGAAAAACTGTTTTTT. Translated: CASSYSKGQGRGNEKLFF.

This clonotype appeared a few times. This rearrangement joins TRBV7-2 to TRBJ2-7; D is undetermined. V lost 5 bases to trimming and J lost 4 bases, with 18 bases between them. The CDR3 runs to 15 residues. Per the germline V gene, CDR1 is SGHTA and CDR2 is FQGNSA. CDR3 residues: CASSPAMNLVYEQYF. The CDR3 bases are TGTGCCAGCAGCCCCGCTATGAATCTGGTTTACGAGCAGTACTTC.

This clonotype was counted only a few times. The chain employs TRBV5-1 and TRBJ2-5; tentative D call: TRBD1 (6 bases). The CDR3 covers 14 residues. Germline V CDR1 and CDR2: SGHRS, YFSETQ. The V end was cut by 0 bases, the J end by 3 bases, with 9 bases between. This CDR3 reads CASSLVGGEETQYF. CDR3 bases: TGCGCCAGCAGCTTGGTAGGGGGAGAAGAGACCCAGTACTTC.

This chain uses TRBV30 with TRBJ1-4, with D unclear. CDR1 is GTSNPN and CDR2 is SVGIG in the germline V gene (reference sequence). Trimming removed 2 bases from V and 8 bases from J, with 9 bases in between. There are 12 residues in the CDR3. The CDR3 here is CAWSPQEEKLFF. In nucleotides, the CDR3 is TGTGCCTGGAGTCCTCAGGAGGAAAAACTGTTTTTT.

This clonotype was observed a handful of times. CDR3 protein: CSALPGRLVDTQYF. The CDR3 region has the DNA TGCAGCGCCCTGCCAGGGAGGTTAGTTGATACGCAGTATTTT. This sequence joins TRBV29-1 and TRBJ2-3; D perhaps matches TRBD2 (6 bases). The V gene lost 7 bases and the J gene lost 6 bases, with 20 bases spanning the gap. CDR3 size: 14 residues. Germline V gene lookup returns CDR1 SQVTM and CDR2 ANQGSEA.

This clonotype was seen a handful of times. The chain recombines TRBV4-2 with TRBJ2-7; D unclear. This CDR3 region has 13 residues. Trimming removed 4 bases from V and 3 bases from J, with 10 bases in between. Germline V lookup: CDR1 LGHNA, CDR2 YNFKEQ. Written as DNA, the CDR3 is TGTGCCAGCAGCCCGGCACCGAGCTACGAGCAGTACTTC. Amino acid sequence: CASSPAPSYEQYF.

This clonotype appeared many times. The chain employs TRBV10-3 and TRBJ2-5; 7 nucleotides line up with TRBD1. Losses at the gene ends were 2 bases for V and 5 bases for J; bases not matched to a gene: 5. CDR1 is ENHRY, CDR2 SYGVKD, per germline. This CDR3 has 14 residues. The CDR3 region is CAISEPTGSETQYF. The DNA for the CDR3 is TGTGCCATCAGTGAGCCGACAGGGTCGGAGACCCAGTACTTC.

J is TRBJ1-3 and V is TRBV30; D remains unclear. Trimming shortened V by 0 bases and J by 5 bases, and 14 bases separated the two germline ends. The CDR3 runs to 15 residues. Germline V lookup: CDR1 GTSNPN, CDR2 SVGIG (reference sequence). The DNA for the CDR3 is TGTGCCTGGAGTGTAAACAGAGTCCTAAGAAACACCATATATTTT. Protein sequence: CAWSVNRVLRNTIYF.

V gene TRBV12-3 or TRBV12-4 combines with J gene TRBJ2-3; D uncertain. With 6 bases removed from V and 9 bases from J, the gap between germline ends came to 34 bases. This CDR3 region has 19 residues. CDR3 coding DNA: TGTGCCAGCAGCCACACCCGGAATTCACCAGCAGCCCGTGCGTGGACGCAGTATTTT. The encoded protein is CASSHTRNSPAARAWTQYF.

This clonotype was recorded a few times. The germline gene is not matched at one end of the junction; a read error may be the cause. The chain employs TRBV12-3 or TRBV12-4 and TRBJ2-7; TRBD2 agrees at 9 bases. This CDR3 is 13 amino acids long. As DNA, the CDR3 is TGTGCCAGCAGTTTATCCCGTATAGCGGGGGTAATCTTC. Protein product: CASSLSRIAGVIF.

This clonotype was seen just once. V is TRBV30 and J is TRBJ1-6; possibly TRBD1 for D (5 bases). V lost 4 bases to trimming and J lost 9 bases, with 13 bases between them. The CDR3 has 13 residues. Germline V gene lookup returns CDR1 GTSNPN and CDR2 SVGIG (reference sequence). This CDR3 is CAWTVLQGSPLHF. As DNA, the CDR3 is TGTGCCTGGACGGTGCTGCAGGGTTCACCCCTCCACTTT.

This clonotype has just a few counts. This chain links TRBV5-1 with TRBJ2-5; TRBD2 is a possible D gene (5 bases). CDR1 is SGHRS, CDR2 YFSETQ, per germline. Trimming took off 0 bases at V and 1 base at J, with 10 bases between the two ends. The CDR3 length is 15 residues. The DNA of the CDR3 is TGCGCCAGCAGCTTGGTCCCGGGGTTCCAAGAGACCCAGTACTTC. Residues: CASSLVPGFQETQYF.

The chain uses TRBV9 and TRBJ1-1; the match to TRBD1 covers 7 bases. V lost 0 bases and J lost 4; bases outside the gene matches: 9. From germline, CDR1 is SGDLS and CDR2 YYNGEE. This CDR3 is 16 amino acids long. The CDR3 region has the DNA TGTGCCAGCAGCGTAGGCCCGACAGGGCGTGGCACTGAAGCTTTCTTT. Protein: CASSVGPTGRGTEAFF.

The gene calls are TRBV10-3 and TRBJ1-1, with D possibly TRBD1 on 5 matching bases. Germline V gene lookup returns CDR1 ENHRY and CDR2 SYGVKD. The length of the CDR3 is 13 residues. Trimming stripped 3 bases from V and 8 bases from J, with 13 bases between. CDR3 DNA sequence: TGTGCCATCAGTGATGACAGCGATGGGGAAGCTTTCTTT. This translates into CAISDDSDGEAFF.

This clonotype was observed a few times. V is TRBV6-2 or TRBV6-3 and J is TRBJ2-5; 12 bases agree with TRBD2. The CDR3 totals 17 residues. J lost 1 base, V lost 2 bases, and 5 bases had no gene match. Per the germline V gene, CDR1 is MNHEY and CDR2 is SVGEGT. This CDR3 is CASSYGRTSGIQETQYF. The CDR3 DNA follows: TGTGCCAGCAGTTACGGGCGGACTAGCGGGATCCAAGAGACCCAGTACTTC.

The chain couples TRBV4-2 to TRBJ2-1; no firm D call. This CDR3 is built from 12 residues. Trimming took off 0 bases at V and 11 bases at J, with 8 bases between the two ends. Germline loops: CDR1 LGHNA, CDR2 YNFKEQ. CDR3 nucleotides: TGTGCCAGCAGCCAAGATGACTTTAAGCAGTTCTTC. Translation gives CASSQDDFKQFF.

V is TRBV5-1 and J is TRBJ1-5; no reliable D call. V was shortened by 0 bases and J by 0 bases, with 10 bases between the two germline ends. Germline loops: CDR1 SGHRS, CDR2 YFSETQ. The CDR3 length is 16 residues. The CDR3 nucleotides read TGCGCCAGCAGCTTGGGTGGGTCTTATAGCAATCAGCCCCAGCATTTT. It is translated as CASSLGGSYSNQPQHF.

The CDR3: CASSLESAGDETQYF. DNA of the CDR3: TGTGCCAGCAGTTTAGAATCAGCAGGGGACGAGACCCAGTACTTC. This chain uses TRBV27 with TRBJ2-5, with D perhaps matching TRBD1 (6 bases). This CDR3 spans 15 amino acids. Per germline, CDR1 MNHEY and CDR2 SMNVEV (reference sequence). Trimming shortened V by 2 bases and J by 5 bases, and 15 bases separated the two germline ends.

This clonotype was observed at least ten times. The gene calls are TRBV12-3 or TRBV12-4 and TRBJ1-6, with D maybe TRBD1 (6 bases). CDR3 length equals 13 residues. Trimming took 5 bases from V and 8 from J, leaving 10 bases between them. CDR3 coding DNA: TGTGCCAGCAGTCCGGACAGAGATTCACCCCTCCACTTT. This gives the protein CASSPDRDSPLHF.

The chain recombines TRBV24-1 with TRBJ2-1, with 10 bases aligning to TRBD2. The V gene's germline CDR1 is KGHDR and CDR2 SFDVKD. The CDR3 is 17 amino acids. With V trimmed by 2 bases and J by 6 bases, 9 bases remained unmatched. CDR3 DNA: TGTGCCACCAGTGATTCGCAGACCCTAGCGGGAGCCAATGAGCAGTTCTTC. It yields the protein CATSDSQTLAGANEQFF.

This clonotype was seen more than once but under ten times. The V gene is TRBV5-6, the J gene TRBJ2-4; weak D call: TRBD2 (7 bases). The CDR3 extends over 17 amino acids. The V gene lost 4 bases and the J gene lost 7 bases, with 24 bases spanning the gap. Germline values: CDR1 SGHDT, CDR2 YYEEEE. The CDR3 reads CASSPGSPWRGRNIQYF. Here the CDR3 DNA reads TGTGCCAGCAGCCCCGGATCCCCCTGGCGGGGGCGGAACATTCAGTACTTC.

The table lists this clonotype with many counts. This chain joins TRBV20-1 and TRBJ1-1, with 10 bases matching TRBD1. This CDR3 is built from 14 residues. Trimming removed 0 bases from V and 5 bases from J; junction bases left unmatched: 3. The germline CDR1 and CDR2 sequences are DFQATT and SNEGSKA (reference sequence). The CDR3, as DNA: TGCAGTGCTAGAGATCGACAGGGGGCAACTGAAGCTTTCTTT. Encoded protein: CSARDRQGATEAFF.

This clonotype was counted at least ten times. This CDR3 reads CASSQDPPGPVKAFF. The CDR3 coding sequence is TGCGCCAGCAGCCAAGATCCGCCCGGCCCGGTGAAAGCTTTCTTT. The chain is built from TRBV4-1 and TRBJ1-1; D is unresolved. Germline V CDR1 and CDR2: MGHRA, YSYEKL. V shed 0 bases and J shed 9 bases, with 17 bases lying between them. This CDR3 is built from 15 residues.

Only a few counts were recorded for this clonotype. V gene TRBV5-1 combines with J gene TRBJ1-1; 8 bases align to TRBD1. The CDR3 has 15 amino acids. The germline gives CDR1 SGHRS, CDR2 YFSETQ. The V and J ends lost 4 bases and 5 bases, in that order; junction bases with no gene match: 10. The CDR3 DNA follows: TGCGCCAGCAGCCGACCGACAGGGGCGGGGACTGAAGCTTTCTTT. Translation: CASSRPTGAGTEAFF.